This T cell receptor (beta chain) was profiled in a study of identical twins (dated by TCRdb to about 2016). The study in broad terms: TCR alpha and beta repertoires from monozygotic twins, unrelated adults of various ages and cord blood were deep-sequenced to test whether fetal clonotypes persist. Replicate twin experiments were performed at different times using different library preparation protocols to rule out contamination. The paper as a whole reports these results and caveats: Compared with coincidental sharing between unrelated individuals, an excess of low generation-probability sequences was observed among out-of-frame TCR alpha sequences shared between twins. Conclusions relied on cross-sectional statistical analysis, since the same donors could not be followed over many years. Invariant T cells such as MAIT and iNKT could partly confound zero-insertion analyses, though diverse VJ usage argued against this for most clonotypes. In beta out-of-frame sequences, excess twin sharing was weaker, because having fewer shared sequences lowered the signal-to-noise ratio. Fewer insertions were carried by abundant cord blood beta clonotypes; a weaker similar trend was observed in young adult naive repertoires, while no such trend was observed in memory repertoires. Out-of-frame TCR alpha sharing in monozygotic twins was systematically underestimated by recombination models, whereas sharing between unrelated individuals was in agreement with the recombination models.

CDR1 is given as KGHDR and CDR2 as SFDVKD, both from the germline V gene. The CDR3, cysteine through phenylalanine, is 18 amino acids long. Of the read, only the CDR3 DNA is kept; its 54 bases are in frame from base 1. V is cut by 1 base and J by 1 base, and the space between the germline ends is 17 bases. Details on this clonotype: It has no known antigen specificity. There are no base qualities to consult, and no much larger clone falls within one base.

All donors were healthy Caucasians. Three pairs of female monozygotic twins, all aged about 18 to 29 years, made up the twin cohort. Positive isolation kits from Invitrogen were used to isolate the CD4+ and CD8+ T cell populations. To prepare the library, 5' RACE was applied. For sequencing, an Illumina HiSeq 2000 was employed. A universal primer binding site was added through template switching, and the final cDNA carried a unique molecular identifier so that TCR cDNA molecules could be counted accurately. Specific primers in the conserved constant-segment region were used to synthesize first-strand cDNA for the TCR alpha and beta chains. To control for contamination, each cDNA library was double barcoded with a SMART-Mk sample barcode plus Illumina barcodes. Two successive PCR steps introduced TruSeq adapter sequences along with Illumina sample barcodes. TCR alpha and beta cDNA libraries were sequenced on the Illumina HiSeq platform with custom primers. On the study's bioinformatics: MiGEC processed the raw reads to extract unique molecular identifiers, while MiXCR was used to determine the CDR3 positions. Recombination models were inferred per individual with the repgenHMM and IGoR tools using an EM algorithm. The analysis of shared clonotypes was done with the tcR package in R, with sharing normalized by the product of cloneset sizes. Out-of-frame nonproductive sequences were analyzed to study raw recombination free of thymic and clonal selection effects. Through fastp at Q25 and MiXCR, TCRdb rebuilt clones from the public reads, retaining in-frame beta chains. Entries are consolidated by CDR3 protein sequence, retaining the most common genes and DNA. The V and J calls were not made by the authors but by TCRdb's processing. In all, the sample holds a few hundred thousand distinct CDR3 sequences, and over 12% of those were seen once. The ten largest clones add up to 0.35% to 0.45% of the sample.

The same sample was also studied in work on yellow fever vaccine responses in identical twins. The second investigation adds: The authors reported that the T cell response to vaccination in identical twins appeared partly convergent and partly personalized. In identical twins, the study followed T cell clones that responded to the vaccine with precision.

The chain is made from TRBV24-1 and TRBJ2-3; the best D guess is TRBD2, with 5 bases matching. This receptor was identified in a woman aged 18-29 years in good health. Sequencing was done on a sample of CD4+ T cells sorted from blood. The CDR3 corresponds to CATSDFRLSNWGTDTQYF. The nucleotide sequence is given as TGTGCCACCAGTGATTTTCGACTATCGAATTGGGGCACAGATACGCAGTATTTT.